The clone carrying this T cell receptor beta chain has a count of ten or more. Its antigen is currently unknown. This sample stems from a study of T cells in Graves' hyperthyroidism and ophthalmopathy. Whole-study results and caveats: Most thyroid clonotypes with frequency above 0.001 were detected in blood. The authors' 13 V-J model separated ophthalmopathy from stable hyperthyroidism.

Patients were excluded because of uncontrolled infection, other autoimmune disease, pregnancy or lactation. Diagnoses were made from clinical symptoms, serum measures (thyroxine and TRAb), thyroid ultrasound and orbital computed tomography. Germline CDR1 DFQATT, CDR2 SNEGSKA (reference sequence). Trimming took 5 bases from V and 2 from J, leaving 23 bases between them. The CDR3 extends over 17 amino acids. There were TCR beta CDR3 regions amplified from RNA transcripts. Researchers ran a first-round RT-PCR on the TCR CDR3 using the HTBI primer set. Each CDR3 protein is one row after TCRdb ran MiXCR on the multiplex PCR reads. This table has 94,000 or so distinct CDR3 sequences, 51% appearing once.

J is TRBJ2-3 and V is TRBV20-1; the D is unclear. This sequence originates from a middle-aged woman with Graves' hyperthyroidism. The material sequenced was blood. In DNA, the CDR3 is TGCAGTGCTGGACGGAGACCACCGCTAAGCCCCACAGATACGCAGTATTTT. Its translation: CSAGRRPPLSPTDTQYF.